This section outlines one T cell receptor (beta chain) sequence together with its context. Only a few counts were recorded for this clone. Its recognized antigen is unknown. No base-level quality is on record; no much larger clone is a single base apart. At diagnosis, peripheral blood, uninvolved tumor-adjacent lung and tumor were collected and were preserved as a mix of fresh-frozen and FFPE material. For TCR repertoire profiling, blood samples were analyzed as peripheral blood mononuclear cells. TCR beta CDR3 regions were sequenced from DNA using the immunoSEQ Assay. Under the source paper's analysis protocol: T cell density was computed as TCR beta template counts normalized to usable DNA estimated by amplifying housekeeping genes. The preseqR package was used to estimate richness by extrapolating to 400,000 templates for PBMC samples and to 120,000 templates for tissue samples. Clonality was defined as one minus Pielou's evenness. Tissue-enriched TCRs were identified by differential abundance testing using productive amino-acid clonotypes, minimum total count 5 and alpha 0.1. Repertoire overlap between compartments was quantified with the Jaccard Index and Morisita Overlap Index. GLIPH grouped TCR beta CDR3s together with public tetramer-defined viral CDR3s, and a viral motif had to include at least three viral sequences and show V-gene enrichment. TCRdb stores this immuneACCESS table with in-frame sequences only. Part of the clones is absent; in the studies checked, under half of the shortfall reflects unresolved V genes, and no reason is known for the rest. The DNA gave D and trimming, while V, J and clone size come from that table. Here the sample has tens of thousands of clones; approximately 80% occur a single time. The ten largest clones represent 15% to 20% of the sample.

Trimming accounts for 2 bases at V and 5 bases at J, while the number of junction bases matched to no gene is 10. The CDR3 contains 16 residues, cysteine and phenylalanine counted. Here the CDR3 DNA is all that survives: 48 bases in frame from base 1. Taken from the germline V gene, the CDR1 and CDR2 loops are MGHDK and SYGVNS. The data stem from a study of T cells in localized non-small cell lung cancer (TCRdb year 2020). Concerning the study at large: The study analyzed T cell repertoires of under 250 early-stage NSCLC patients, comparing tumors and uninvolved tumor-adjacent lungs. NSCLC patients had a mean age of around 70 years, and more than 120 were male and 107 female. All 250 or so NSCLC patients in the cohort were treatment-naive and had localized lung tumors that were resected. Paper-wide results and their limitations: A median of about 53 of the top 100 tumor clones were detected in paired uninvolved adjacent lung, and some 29 of these tumor clones were also found among the top 100 clones of the paired uninvolved adjacent lung. Because multi-region sequencing of the tumors was not done, intratumor heterogeneity could not be ruled out. Higher blood T cell density associated with longer overall survival, while higher adjacent-lung clonality associated with shorter survival. The highest T cell clonality was observed in uninvolved tumor-adjacent lung, where clonality exceeded that of tumor, suggesting that antigenic responses were more focused in uninvolved tumor-adjacent lung. Since the design was exploratory, TCR variables were selected using unadjusted p-values with no false-discovery rate correction.

This TCR was recovered from a male donor aged 60 or older with stage III squamous cell lung carcinoma. This receptor chain uses TRBV25-1 and TRBJ2-5; TRBD1 aligns with 8 central bases. Sequenced material: peripheral blood, taken before any cancer treatment. The sequence in DNA is TGTGCCAGCAGTGAAAGAGGACAGGGATCCAAGGAGACCCAGTACTTC. It codes for CASSERGQGSKETQYF.